The sample holds a few counts of the clone carrying this T cell receptor (beta chain). The conserved final phenylalanine or tryptophan is absent from the CDR3, which likely points to a read error. This record comes from a study of cytomegalovirus exposure and HLA in healthy donors. Study-wide background: HLA-typed donors were the source of about 85 million unique TCRs, which an early data release held.

13 Jbeta primers and 60 Vbeta primers were used for the PCR. As originally analysed: As a later analysis found, there were around 86 million unique TCR beta chains, of which roughly 11 million were shared. TCRdb's copy holds only in-frame clones and misses some; the assay was immunoSEQ multiplex PCR. That table is the source of V, J and clone size, and D and trimming were worked out from the DNA. The table lists about 130,000 clones, 75% to 85% of them singletons. The CDR3 totals 15 residues. With V trimmed by 1 base and J by 10 bases, 7 bases remained unmatched. Germline V gene data show CDR1 as LGHNA and CDR2 as YSLEER.

The chain has TRBV4-3 and TRBJ1-2; 12 nucleotides match TRBD1. What was sequenced was PBMCs. This TCR was sampled from a man between 45 and 60 years old in good health and CMV-seronegative. CDR3 sequence: CASSQGGTGGNAYTL. Written as DNA, the CDR3 is TGCGCCAGCAGCCAAGGCGGGACAGGGGGCAATGCCTACACCTTG.